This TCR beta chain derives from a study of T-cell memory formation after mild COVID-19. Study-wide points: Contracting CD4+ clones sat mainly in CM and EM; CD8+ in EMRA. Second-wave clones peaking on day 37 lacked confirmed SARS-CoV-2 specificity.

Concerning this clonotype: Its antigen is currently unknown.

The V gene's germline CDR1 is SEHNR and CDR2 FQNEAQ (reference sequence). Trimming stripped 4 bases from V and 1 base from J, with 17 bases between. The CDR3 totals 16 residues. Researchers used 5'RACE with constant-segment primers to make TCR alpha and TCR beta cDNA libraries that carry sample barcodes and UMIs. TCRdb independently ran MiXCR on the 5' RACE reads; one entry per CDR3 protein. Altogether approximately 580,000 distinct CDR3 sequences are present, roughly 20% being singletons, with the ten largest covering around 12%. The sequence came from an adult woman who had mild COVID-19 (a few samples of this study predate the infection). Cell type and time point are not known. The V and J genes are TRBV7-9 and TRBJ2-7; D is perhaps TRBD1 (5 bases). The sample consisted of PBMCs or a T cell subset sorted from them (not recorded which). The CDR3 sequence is CASSSPKGSLSYEQYF. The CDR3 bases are TGTGCCAGCAGCTCCCCCAAGGGGTCGCTTTCCTACGAGCAGTACTTC.